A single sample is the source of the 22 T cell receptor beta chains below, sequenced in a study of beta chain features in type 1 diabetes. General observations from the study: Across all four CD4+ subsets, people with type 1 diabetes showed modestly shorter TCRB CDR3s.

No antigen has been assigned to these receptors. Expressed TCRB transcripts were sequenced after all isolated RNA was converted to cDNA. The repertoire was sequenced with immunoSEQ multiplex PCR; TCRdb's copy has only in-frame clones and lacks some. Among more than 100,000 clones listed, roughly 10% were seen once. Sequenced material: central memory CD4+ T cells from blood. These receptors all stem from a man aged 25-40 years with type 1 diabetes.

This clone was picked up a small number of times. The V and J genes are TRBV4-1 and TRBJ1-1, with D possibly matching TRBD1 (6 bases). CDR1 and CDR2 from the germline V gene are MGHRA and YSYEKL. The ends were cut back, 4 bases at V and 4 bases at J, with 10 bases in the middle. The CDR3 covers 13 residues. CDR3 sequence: CASSRLTGTEAFF. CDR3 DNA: TGCGCCAGCAGCCGATTGACAGGCACTGAAGCTTTCTTT.

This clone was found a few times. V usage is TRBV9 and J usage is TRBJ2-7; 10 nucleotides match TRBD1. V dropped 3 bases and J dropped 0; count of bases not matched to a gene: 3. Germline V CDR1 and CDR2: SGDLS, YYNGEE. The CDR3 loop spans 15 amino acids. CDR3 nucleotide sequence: TGTGCCAGCAGCGAGGGACAGGGGATCTCCTACGAGCAGTACTTC. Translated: CASSEGQGISYEQYF. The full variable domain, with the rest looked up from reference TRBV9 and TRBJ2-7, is DSGVTQTPKHLITATGQRVTLRCSPRSGDLSVYWYQQSLDQGLQFLIQYYNGEERAKGNILERFSAQQFPDLHSELNLSSLELGDSALYFCASSEGQGISYEQYFGPGTRLTVT.

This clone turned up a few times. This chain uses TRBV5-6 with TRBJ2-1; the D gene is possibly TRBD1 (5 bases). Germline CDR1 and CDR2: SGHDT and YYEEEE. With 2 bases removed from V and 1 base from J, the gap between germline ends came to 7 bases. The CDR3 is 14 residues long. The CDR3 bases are TGTGCCAGCAGCTTCGGACAATCCTACAATGAGCAGTTCTTC. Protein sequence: CASSFGQSYNEQFF.

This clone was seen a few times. The CDR3 protein is CASARGQGNEKLFF. CDR3 nucleotide sequence: TGCGCCAGCGCTCGGGGACAGGGGAACGAAAAACTGTTTTTT. The chain recombines TRBV5-1 with TRBJ1-4, with TRBD1 matching over 10 bases. The CDR3 contains 14 residues. The ends lost 7 bases at V and 8 bases at J; junction bases unmatched: 8. Germline-derived CDR1 and CDR2 are SGHRS and YFSETQ.

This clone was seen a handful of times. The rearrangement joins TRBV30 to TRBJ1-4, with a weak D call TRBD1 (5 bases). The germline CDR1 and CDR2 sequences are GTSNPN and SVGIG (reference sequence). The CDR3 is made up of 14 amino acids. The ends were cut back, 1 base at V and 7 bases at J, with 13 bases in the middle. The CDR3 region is CAWSGGSRGEKLFF. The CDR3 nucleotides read TGTGCCTGGAGTGGTGGGTCTAGGGGTGAAAAACTGTTTTTT.

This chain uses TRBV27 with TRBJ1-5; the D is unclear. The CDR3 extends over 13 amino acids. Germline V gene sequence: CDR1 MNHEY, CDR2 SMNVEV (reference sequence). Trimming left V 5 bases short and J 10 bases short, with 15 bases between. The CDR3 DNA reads TGTGCCAGCAGTCCCTATTACGGGAGACCCCAGCATTTT. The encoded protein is CASSPYYGRPQHF.

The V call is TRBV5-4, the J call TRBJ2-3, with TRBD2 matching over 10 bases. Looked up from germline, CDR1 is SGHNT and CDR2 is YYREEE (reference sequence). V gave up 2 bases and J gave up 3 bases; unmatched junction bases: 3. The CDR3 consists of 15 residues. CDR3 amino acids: CASSFLAGVTDTQYF. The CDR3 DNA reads TGTGCCAGCAGCTTTCTAGCGGGGGTAACAGATACGCAGTATTTT.

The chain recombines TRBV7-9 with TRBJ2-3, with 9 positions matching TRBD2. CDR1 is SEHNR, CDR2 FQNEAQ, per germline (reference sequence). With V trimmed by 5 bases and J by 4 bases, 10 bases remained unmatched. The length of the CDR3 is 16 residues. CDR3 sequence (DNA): TGTGCCAGCAGCAAACCAGCGGGGGGCACGGCAGATACGCAGTATTTT. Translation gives CASSKPAGGTADTQYF.

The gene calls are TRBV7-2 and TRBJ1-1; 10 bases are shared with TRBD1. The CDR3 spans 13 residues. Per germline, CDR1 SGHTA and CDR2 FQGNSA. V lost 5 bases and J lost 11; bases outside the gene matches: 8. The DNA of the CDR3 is TGTGCCAGCAGCCCATGGGGACAGGGGAGGGCTTTCTTT. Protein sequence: CASSPWGQGRAFF.

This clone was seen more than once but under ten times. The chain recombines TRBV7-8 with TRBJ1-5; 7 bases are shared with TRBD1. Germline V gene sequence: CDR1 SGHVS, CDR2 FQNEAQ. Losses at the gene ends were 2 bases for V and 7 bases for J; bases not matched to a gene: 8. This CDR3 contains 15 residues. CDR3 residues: CASSLRGQVGQPQHF. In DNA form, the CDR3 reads TGTGCCAGCAGCTTACGCGGACAGGTGGGACAGCCCCAGCATTTT.

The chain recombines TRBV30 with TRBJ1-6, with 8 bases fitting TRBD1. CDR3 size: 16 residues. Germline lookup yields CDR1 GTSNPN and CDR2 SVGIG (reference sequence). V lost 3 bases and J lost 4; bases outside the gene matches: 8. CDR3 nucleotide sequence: TGTGCCTGGAGGTTGACAGGGGCGTCTTATAATTCACCCCTCCACTTT. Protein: CAWRLTGASYNSPLHF.

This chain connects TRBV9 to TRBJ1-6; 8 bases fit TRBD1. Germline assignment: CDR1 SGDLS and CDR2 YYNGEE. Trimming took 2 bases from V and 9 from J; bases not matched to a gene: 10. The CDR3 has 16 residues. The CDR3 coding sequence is TGTGCCAGCAGCGTCTCCGCCCCAGGGGGCGGTTCACCCCTCCACTTT. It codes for CASSVSAPGGGSPLHF.

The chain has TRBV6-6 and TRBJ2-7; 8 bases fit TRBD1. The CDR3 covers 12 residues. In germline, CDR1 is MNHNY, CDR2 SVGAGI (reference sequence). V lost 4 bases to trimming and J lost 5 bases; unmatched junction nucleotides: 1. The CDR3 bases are TGTGCCAGCAGTTCGACAGGGGACGAGCAGTACTTC. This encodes CASSSTGDEQYF.

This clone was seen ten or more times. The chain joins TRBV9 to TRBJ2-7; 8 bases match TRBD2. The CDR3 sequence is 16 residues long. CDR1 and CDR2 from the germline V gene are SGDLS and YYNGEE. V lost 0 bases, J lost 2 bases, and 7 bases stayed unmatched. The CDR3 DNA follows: TGTGCCAGCAGCGTAGCTCCAGAGACTAGCGCCTACGAGCAGTACTTC. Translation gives CASSVAPETSAYEQYF. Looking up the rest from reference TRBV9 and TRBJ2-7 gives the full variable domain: DSGVTQTPKHLITATGQRVTLRCSPRSGDLSVYWYQQSLDQGLQFLIQYYNGEERAKGNILERFSAQQFPDLHSELNLSSLELGDSALYFCASSVAPETSAYEQYFGPGTRLTVT.

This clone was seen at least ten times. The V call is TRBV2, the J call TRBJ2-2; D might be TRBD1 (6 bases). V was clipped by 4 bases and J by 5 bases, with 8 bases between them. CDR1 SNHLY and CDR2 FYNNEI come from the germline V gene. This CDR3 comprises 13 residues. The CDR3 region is CASSGQATGELFF. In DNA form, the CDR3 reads TGTGCCAGCAGTGGACAGGCAACCGGGGAGCTGTTTTTT.

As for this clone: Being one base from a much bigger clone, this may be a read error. CDR3 protein: CASSSGQRYGYTF. The CDR3, as DNA: TGTGCCAGCAGCTCGGGACAGCGCTATGGCTACACCTTC. This chain uses TRBV7-9 with TRBJ1-2; TRBD1 matches 7 bases. The CDR3 covers 13 residues. Unmatched junction bases numbered 3, after V lost 4 bases and J lost 4 bases. Germline CDR1 is SEHNR and CDR2 is FQNEAQ (reference sequence).

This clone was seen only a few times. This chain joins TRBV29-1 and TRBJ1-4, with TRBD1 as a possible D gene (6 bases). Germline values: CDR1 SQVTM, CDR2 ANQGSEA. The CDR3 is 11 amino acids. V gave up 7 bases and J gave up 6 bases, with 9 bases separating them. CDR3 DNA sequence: TGCAGCGGGCAGGGGTATGAAAAACTGTTTTTT. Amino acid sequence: CSGQGYEKLFF.

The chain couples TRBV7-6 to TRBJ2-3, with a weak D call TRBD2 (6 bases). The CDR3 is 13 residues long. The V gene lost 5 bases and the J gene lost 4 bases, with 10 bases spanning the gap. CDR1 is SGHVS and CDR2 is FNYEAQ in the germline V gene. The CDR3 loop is CASSQASADTQYF. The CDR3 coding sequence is TGTGCCAGCAGCCAAGCTAGCGCAGATACGCAGTATTTT.

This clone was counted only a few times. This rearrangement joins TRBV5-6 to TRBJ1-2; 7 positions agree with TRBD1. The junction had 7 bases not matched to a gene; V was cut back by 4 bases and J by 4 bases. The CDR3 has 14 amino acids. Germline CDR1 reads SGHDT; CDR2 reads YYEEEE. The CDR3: CASSVRDSPYGYTF. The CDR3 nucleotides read TGTGCCAGCAGCGTCCGGGACAGCCCCTATGGCTACACCTTC.

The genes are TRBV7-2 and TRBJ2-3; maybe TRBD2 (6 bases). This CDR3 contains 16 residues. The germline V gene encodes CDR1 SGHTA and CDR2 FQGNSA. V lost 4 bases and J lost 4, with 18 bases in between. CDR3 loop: CASSSASSAGSDTQYF. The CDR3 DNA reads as TGTGCCAGCAGCTCGGCCTCTAGCGCCGGGTCAGATACGCAGTATTTT.

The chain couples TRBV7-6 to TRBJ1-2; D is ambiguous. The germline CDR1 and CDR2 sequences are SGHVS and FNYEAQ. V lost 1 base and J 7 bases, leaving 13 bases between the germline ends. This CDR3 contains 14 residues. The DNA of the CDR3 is TGTGCCAGCAGCTTAGAAAAATCAACTGGTGGCTACACCTTC. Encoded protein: CASSLEKSTGGYTF.

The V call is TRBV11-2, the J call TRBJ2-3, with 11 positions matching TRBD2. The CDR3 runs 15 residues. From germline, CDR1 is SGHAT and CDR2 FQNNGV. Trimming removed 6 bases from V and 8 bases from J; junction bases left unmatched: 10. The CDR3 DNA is TGTGCCAGCAGAACCGGGACTAGCGGAATATCTACGCAGTATTTT. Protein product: CASRTGTSGISTQYF.